Sequencing of this TCR beta chain was carried out in a study of OX40 agonist ivuxolimab in advanced cancers. CDR1 and CDR2 from the germline V gene are SGHRS and YFSETQ. Trimming pared 0 bases from V and 7 bases from J, leaving 8 bases between. The CDR3 is 14 amino acids. Sequencing was performed with immunoSEQ multiplex PCR; in TCRdb, only in-frame clones are kept and a portion is missing. The sample lists tens of thousands of clones; roughly 80% were seen once. The TCR sequence derives from an adult with an advanced solid tumor such as melanoma, head and neck, liver or kidney cancer. J is TRBJ1-6 and V is TRBV5-1; D gene ambiguous. The material was CD4+ or CD8+ T cells sorted from blood, obtained in a trial of the OX40 agonist ivuxolimab. Here the CDR3 reads CASSLEPENSPLHF. The CDR3 nucleotides read TGCGCCAGCAGCTTGGAACCAGAGAATTCACCCCTCCACTTT.